The sequence of this T cell receptor (beta chain) was determined in a study of T cells expressing NK-cell markers. Background on the study: Each TCR beta repertoire originated in sorted T cells that were CD3+CD56+NKG2C+, CD3+CD56+NKG2C- or CD3+CD56-NKG2C+. Out of eight donors sequenced, seven tested HCMV-seropositive and the remaining one seronegative.

Points from the study as a whole: The study left the HCMV specificity of expanded NKG2C+ T cell clones unresolved.

As for this clonotype: Antigen: not known.

The CDR3 consists of 17 residues. Germline V gene data show CDR1 as MDHEN and CDR2 as SYDVKM. What made the TCR beta cDNA was 5'RACE template switching with UMIs. Reprocessing the 5' RACE reads, TCRdb reports a single entry for every CDR3 protein and omits DNA. The sample data list 400,000 to 550,000 distinct CDR3 sequences. The sample was blood T cells: a sorted CD56 or NKG2C T cell subset, CD4+ or CD8+ T cells, or bulk PBMC T cells (not recorded which). This clonotype was sampled from a woman aged 18 to 69 in good health. The rearrangement links TRBV28 to TRBJ2-7; TCRdb picks TRBD2, but there is no DNA to check that call. The CDR3 here is CASSPHSGRALDHEQYF.